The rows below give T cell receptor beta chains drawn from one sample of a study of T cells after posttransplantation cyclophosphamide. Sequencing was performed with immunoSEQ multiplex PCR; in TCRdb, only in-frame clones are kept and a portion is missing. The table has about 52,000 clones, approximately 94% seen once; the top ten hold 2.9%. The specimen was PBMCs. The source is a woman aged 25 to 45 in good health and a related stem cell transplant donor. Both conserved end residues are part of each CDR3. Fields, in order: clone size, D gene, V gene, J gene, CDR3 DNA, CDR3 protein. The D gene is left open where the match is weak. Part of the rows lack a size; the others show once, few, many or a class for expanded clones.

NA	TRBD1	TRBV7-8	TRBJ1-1	TGTGCCAGCAGCTTAGAACCGGGGACAGGGTGGAACACTGAAGCTTTCTTT	CASSLEPGTGWNTEAFF
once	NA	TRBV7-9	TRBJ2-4	TGTGCCAGCAGCCCCACTCAGGGTTTGGGTCTGTACTTC	CASSPTQGLGLYF
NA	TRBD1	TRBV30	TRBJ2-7	TGTGCCTGGAGTATGGACAGGGGACCCACCTACGAGCAGTACTTC	CAWSMDRGPTYEQYF
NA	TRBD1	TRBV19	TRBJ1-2	TGTGCCAGTAATCGAAAACAGGGGGCTGCTGGCTACACCTTC	CASNRKQGAAGYTF
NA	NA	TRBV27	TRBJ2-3	TGTGCCAGCACCGAACTAACTAGCACAGATACGCAGTATTTT	CASTELTSTDTQYF
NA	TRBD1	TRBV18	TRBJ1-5	TGTGCCAGCTCACCACTAGGACAGGGGAGCGGTAATCAGCCCCAGCATTTT	CASSPLGQGSGNQPQHF
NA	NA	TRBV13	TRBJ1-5	TGTGCCAGCAGCAAAACAGGCCCCCAGGGGCCCCAGCATTTT	CASSKTGPQGPQHF
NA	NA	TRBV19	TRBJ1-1	TGTGCCAGTAGGGCCGGGACTGAAGCTTTCTTT	CASRAGTEAFF
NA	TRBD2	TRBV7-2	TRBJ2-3	TGTGCCAGCAGAAGGACTAGCGGGTCTCGCACAGATACGCAGTATTTT	CASRRTSGSRTDTQYF
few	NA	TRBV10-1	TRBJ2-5	TGCGCCAGCAGTGACCCTCGGACAGAAGAGACCCAGTACTTC	CASSDPRTEETQYF
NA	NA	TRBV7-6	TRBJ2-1	TGTGCCAGCAGCTTACCCCATCGGGAGCAGTTCTTC	CASSLPHREQFF
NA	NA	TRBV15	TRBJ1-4	TGTGCCACCAGCAGAGATAAAGGAGCAACTAATGAAAAACTGTTTTTT	CATSRDKGATNEKLFF
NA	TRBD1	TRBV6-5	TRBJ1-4	TGTGCCAGCAGTTTTACAGGGGGCTCCAATGAAAAACTGTTTTTC	CASSFTGGSNEKLFF
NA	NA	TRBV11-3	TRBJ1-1	TGTGCCAGCAGCTCAACCAGTCGGAACACTGAAGCTTTCTTT	CASSSTSRNTEAFF
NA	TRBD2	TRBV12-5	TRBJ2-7	TGTGCTAGTGGACCGGGACTAGCGGGTATGGACGAGCAGTACTTC	CASGPGLAGMDEQYF
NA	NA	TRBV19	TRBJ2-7	TGTGCCAGTAGTACTCAGGGTCTGTACGAGCAGTACTTC	CASSTQGLYEQYF
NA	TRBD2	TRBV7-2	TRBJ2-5	TGTGCCAGCAGCCGACGTGGGACTAGCGGGGGCCCAGGGGACTTC	CASSRRGTSGGPGDF
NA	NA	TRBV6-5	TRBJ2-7	TGTGCCAGCAGTCGGGTCTCGGGGGACGAGCAGTACTTC	CASSRVSGDEQYF
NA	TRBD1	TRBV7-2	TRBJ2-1	TGTGCCAGCAGCAGCCGGGACAGGGCCTACAATGAGCAGTTCTTC	CASSSRDRAYNEQFF
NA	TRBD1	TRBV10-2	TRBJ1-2	TGCGCCAGCAGTCCGGGACAGATCTATGGCTACACCTTC	CASSPGQIYGYTF
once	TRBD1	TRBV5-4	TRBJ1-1	TGTGCCAGCAGCTTGCCGGGACAGGGGCTTTCGAACACTGAAGCTTTCTTT	CASSLPGQGLSNTEAFF
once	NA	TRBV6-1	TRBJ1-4	TGTGCCAGCAGTGAAGGCGGGCTTAATGAAAAACTGTTTTTT	CASSEGGLNEKLFF
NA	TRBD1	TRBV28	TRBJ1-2	TGTGCCAGCAGTGCGGACAGGGGATACTATGGCTACACCTTC	CASSADRGYYGYTF
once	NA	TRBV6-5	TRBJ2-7	TGTGCCAGCAGTTACTTGGAGGCCTCCTACGAGCAGTACTTC	CASSYLEASYEQYF
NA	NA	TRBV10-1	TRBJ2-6	TGCGCCAGCAGTGAGTCGTGGCGGGTCTCTGGGGCCAACGTCCTGACTTTC	CASSESWRVSGANVLTF
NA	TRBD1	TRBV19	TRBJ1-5	TGTGCCAGTAGTAAGAGAAGGGACAGGGATACCTCTCAGCCCCAGCATTTT	CASSKRRDRDTSQPQHF
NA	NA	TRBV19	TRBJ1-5	TGTGCCAGTAGAAGAATAAGGGGGACCGGCAATCAGCCCCAGCATTTT	CASRRIRGTGNQPQHF
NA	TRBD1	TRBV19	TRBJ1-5	TGTGCCAGTAGATTACAGGGGGCTGATCAGCCCCAGCATTTT	CASRLQGADQPQHF
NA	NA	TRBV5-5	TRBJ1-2	TGTGCCAGCAGCTTGTACAGCTCGAACTATGGCTACACCTTC	CASSLYSSNYGYTF
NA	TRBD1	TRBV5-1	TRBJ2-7	TGCGCCAGCAGCCCGTGGACAGGGGGGTCCTACGAGCAGTACTTC	CASSPWTGGSYEQYF
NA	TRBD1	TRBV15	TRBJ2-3	TGTGCCACCAGCATGGGGACAGGGAGAGCAGATACGCAGTATTTT	CATSMGTGRADTQYF
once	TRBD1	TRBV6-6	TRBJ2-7	TGTGCCGTCGACAGGGACGGTACCTACGAGCAGTACTTC	CAVDRDGTYEQYF
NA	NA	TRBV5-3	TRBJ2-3	TGTGCCAGAAGCCCGAGTTTCCTTATCGGCACAGATACGCAGTATTTT	CARSPSFLIGTDTQYF
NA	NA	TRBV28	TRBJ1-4	TGTGCCAGCAGTTTAAGCGGGGCGGGTAATGAAAAACTGTTTTTT	CASSLSGAGNEKLFF
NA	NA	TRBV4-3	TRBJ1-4	TGCGCCAGCAGCCCCGAACGGCGCCTCCGAGGAAAACTGTTTTTT	CASSPERRLRGKLFF
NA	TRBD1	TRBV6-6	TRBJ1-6	TGTGCCAGCAGCGCGGGGACAGCGAATTCACCCCTCCACTTT	CASSAGTANSPLHF
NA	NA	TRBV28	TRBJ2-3	TGTGCCAGCAGCCCAGGGAATACGCAGTATTTT	CASSPGNTQYF
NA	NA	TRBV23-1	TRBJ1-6	TGCGCCAGCAGTCATCGGGGGAAAAGTAATTCACCCCTCCACTTT	CASSHRGKSNSPLHF
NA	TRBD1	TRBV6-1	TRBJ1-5	TGTGCCAGCAGTGAAGCCGGGACAGGGGCTCAGCCCCAGCATTTT	CASSEAGTGAQPQHF
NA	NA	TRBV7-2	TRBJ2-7	TGTGCCAGCAGCTTACGTTTGTCCGGGACCAGGGGTTACGAGCAGTACTTC	CASSLRLSGTRGYEQYF
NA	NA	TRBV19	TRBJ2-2	TGTGCCAGTAGTATCCCCCAACATGCGGCGAACACCGGGGAGCTGTTTTTT	CASSIPQHAANTGELFF
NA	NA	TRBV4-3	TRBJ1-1	TGCGCCAGCAGCCAAGATCAGGGGACTGAAGCTTTCTTT	CASSQDQGTEAFF